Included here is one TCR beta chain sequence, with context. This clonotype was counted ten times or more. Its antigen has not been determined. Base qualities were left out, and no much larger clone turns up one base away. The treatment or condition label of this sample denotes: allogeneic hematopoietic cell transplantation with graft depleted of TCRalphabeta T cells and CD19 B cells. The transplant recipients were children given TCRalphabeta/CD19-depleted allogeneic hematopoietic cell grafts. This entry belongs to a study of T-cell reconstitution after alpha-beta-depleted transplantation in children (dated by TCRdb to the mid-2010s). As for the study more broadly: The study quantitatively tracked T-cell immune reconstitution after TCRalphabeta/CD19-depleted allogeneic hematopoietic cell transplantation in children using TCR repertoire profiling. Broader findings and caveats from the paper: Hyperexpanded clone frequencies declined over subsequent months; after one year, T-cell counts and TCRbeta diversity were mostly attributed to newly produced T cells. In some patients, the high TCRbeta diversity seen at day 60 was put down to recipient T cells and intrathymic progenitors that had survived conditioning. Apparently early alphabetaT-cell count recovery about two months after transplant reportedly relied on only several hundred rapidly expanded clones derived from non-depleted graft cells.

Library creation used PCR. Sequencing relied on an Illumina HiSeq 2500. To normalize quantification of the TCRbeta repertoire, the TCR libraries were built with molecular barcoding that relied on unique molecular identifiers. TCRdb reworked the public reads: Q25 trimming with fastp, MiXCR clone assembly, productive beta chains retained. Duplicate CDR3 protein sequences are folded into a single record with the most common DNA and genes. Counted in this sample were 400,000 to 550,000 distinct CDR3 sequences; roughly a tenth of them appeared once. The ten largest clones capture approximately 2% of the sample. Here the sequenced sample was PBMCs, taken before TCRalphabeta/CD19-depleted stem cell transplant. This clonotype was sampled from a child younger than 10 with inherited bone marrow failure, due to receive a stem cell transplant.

The DNA sequence follows: TGCAGCGTTGAAGATCAGCAGAGCTATGGCTACACCTTC. Its product reads: CSVEDQQSYGYTF. The chain is assembled from TRBV29-1 and TRBJ1-2, with no confident D gene call. The germline V gene encodes CDR1 SQVTM and CDR2 ANQGSEA. The CDR3, from cysteine to phenylalanine, totals 13 residues. Just the 39-base CDR3 DNA is kept, in frame starting at base 1. V drops 0 bases and J drops 4 bases, leaving 9 bases in between.